This record concerns one T cell receptor (beta chain) sequence. Its target antigen remains unknown. The input lacks base qualities; no much larger clone sits a single base away. The cohort consisted of fewer than 700 healthy bone marrow donors. All cohort members were sampled while nominally healthy, although unrecorded immune exposures were likely present. The donor was CMV seropositive and belonged to the group of 250 to 300 seropositive cohort members. Every donor gave a peripheral blood sample, and the peripheral blood mononuclear cells from that sample were used for TCR beta sequencing. The Qiagen DNeasy Blood Extraction Kit was used to extract genomic DNA from the blood cell samples. Libraries were constructed by the immunoSEQ multiplex PCR assay. A mixture of 60 forward primers for TCR Vbeta segments and 13 reverse primers for TCR Jbeta segments was used in the multiplex PCR. A multiplex PCR assay on genomic DNA amplified the CDR3 region of rearranged TCR beta genes. Amplified TCR beta libraries were sequenced as 87-base-pair reads on the Illumina HiSeq System. As for the authors' bioinformatics: A later analysis tallied roughly 76 million unique TCR beta chains across the 666 repertoires, and some 10 million of those chains were shared by two or more donors. Raw reads were error-corrected and collapsed into unique sequences by a nearest-neighbor algorithm in which closely related sequences were merged to remove PCR and sequencing errors. To assign V, D and J gene segments, CDR3 sequences were aligned to IMGT reference sequences. Each retained sequence needed at least a six-nucleotide match to both a V gene segment and a J gene segment. A rearrangement counted as productive if the CDR3 had no stop codons and remained in frame with V and J, and every other rearrangement counted as non-productive. Following IMGT convention, CDR3 was defined as the stretch from the second conserved V-encoded cysteine to the conserved J-encoded phenylalanine. The earlier analysis of fewer than 700 of the donors excluded sequences that lacked an unambiguous match to a single V gene segment. An earlier analysis of 500 to 700 of the donors classified V segments as functional when productive rearrangements were above 56.7% and as segregating when the standard deviation between donors was above 5%. A statistical classification framework was built for diagnosing cytomegalovirus status from the catalog of TCR beta chain sequences. In a later analysis, V and J genes were assigned by comparing TCR nucleotide sequences against IMGT/GENE-DB human TR gene sequences. A later analysis assigned CDR3 sequences and most-parsimonious VDJ recombination scenarios with the TCRdist pipeline. In a later analysis, each TCR beta chain was defined by its CDR3 amino acid sequence together with its V-gene family, and reads without a unique V-gene family were excluded. To address suspected cross-contamination and a sequencing artifact, a later analysis removed 592 highly shared, low-generation-probability nucleotide sequences. For each public chain, a later analysis derived a clonal expansion index from normalized ranks of inferred template counts within each repertoire. In a later analysis, generation probabilities were computed with a VDJ recombination model fitted to out-of-frame rearrangements, and the resulting probabilities were checked against IGoR. A later analysis scored TCR-TCR, TCR-HLA and TCR-CMV co-occurrence with hypergeometric tests, applying a repertoire-size bias correction to TCR pairs. A later analysis estimated false discovery rates by permuting HLA or CMV assignments 20 times. In a later analysis, co-occurring TCRs were grouped using DBSCAN, with TCRdist sequence similarity added in when clustering inside HLA-allele-positive subsets. Co-occurrence clustering excluded repertoires with fewer than 30,000 or more than 120,000 public chains, plus five with anomalous nucleotide sharing. TCRdb stores this immuneACCESS table with in-frame sequences only. Part of the clones is absent; in the studies checked, under half of the shortfall reflects unresolved V genes, and no reason is known for the rest. V and J calls and clone size are copied from that table; D and trimming were computed from the DNA. Here the sample has around 97,000 clones; roughly three quarters occur a single time. Roughly 4% of the sample belongs to the ten largest clones.

This entry belongs to a study of cytomegalovirus exposure and HLA in healthy donors (dated by TCRdb to 2016 to 2017). Looking at the study overall: In an earlier analysis of roughly 500 of the donors, 250 to 350 Gb of sequence data and 90 million to 120 million unique TCR beta sequences from about 179 million T cells were reported. About 300 gigabases of sequencing data and approximately 80 million unique TCR sequences were included in an early release covering roughly 600 HLA-typed donors. Of the 300 to 450 genotyped donors, 75% to 85% were placed in the genetic ancestry cluster associated with self-reported Caucasian donors. The study aimed to test whether cataloging public T cell receptors could reveal signatures of past pathogen exposure. The study used immunosequencing to profile the T cell repertoires of under 700 subjects and linked those repertoires to cytomegalovirus serostatus. In addition to the first cohort of approximately 670 subjects, a separate validation cohort of about 120 different subjects was used. To predict cytomegalovirus infection status, the study brought together high-throughput TCR immunosequencing, statistical association of individual TCRs with disease status, and machine learning. To study patterns of TCR occurrence, a later analysis re-analyzed previously published TCR beta repertoires from around 660 donors and added high-resolution HLA genotyping. Rather than drawing on any new phenotypic data, the later analysis identified candidate immune exposures from TCR beta sequences and the way those sequences occurred across donors. To decide whether each TCR beta V gene segment behaved as functional or pseudogenic, an earlier analysis of nearly 600 of the donors relied on high-throughput TCR beta sequencing. Donor age, sex, ethnicity and CMV serostatus were collected together with the repertoire data. A later genetic analysis took genome-wide SNP genotypes for about three fifths of the 666 donors and used that subset as a discovery cohort. Every repertoire in the discovery cohort had been generated on one and the same sequencing platform. Both class I and class II loci were covered by HLA typing, at four-digit resolution. The number of donors typed differed by locus, with 629-630 for A, B, C, DRB1 and DQB1, 522 for DQA1, 600 to 610 for DPA1, and around 460 for DPB1. About five DR-DQ haplotypes were treated as single units for association and clustering because of strong linkage in the cohort. Among 300 to 500 genotyped donors of the cohort, an average of about 220,000 unique TCR beta nucleotide sequences was sequenced per donor, of which approximately 18% were non-productive.

What the study reported, not specific to this receptor: A later analysis found that most CMV-associated TCR beta chains appeared HLA-restricted, with HLA associations seemingly driven largely by CMV exposure. V-gene and J-gene trimming of TCR beta chains was associated with a missense DCLRE1C variant in a later genetic analysis, and the association was replicated in an independent cohort. Because counts were too low, seventeen rarely observed V segments, including chromosome 9 orphons, were left out of the earlier analysis of approximately 580 of the donors. The study listed approximately 150 TCR beta chains as associated with cytomegalovirus. The classifier was reported to diagnose cytomegalovirus status with high specificity and sensitivity in both the original and validation cohorts. Most TCR sequences were seen in very few donors, while some public TCRs were found in many individuals. It was suggested by the authors that the approach could potentially be generalized to other disease states and immunological phenotypes. In a later analysis, the rate of TCR association differed among HLA loci, with DRB1 alleles having the most associated TCRs and HLA-C alleles having the fewest. Because the 87-base-pair reads could not distinguish some IMGT-functional V segments, including TRBV6-2 and TRBV6-3, those segments were excluded. A few of the identified cytomegalovirus-associated TCR beta chains were confirmed in vitro to be specific for cytomegalovirus antigens. Correlated functional status among segregating V segments might be attributable to linkage disequilibrium, but an unknown experimental factor could not be ruled out. A further reported finding was that TCR beta sequences accurately predicted the HLA-A and HLA-B alleles for most subjects in the first cohort. Specific HLA alleles were associated with 15,000 to 20,000 TCR beta sequences at a false discovery rate of 0.05 in a later analysis. In a later analysis, HLA-associated TCR beta chains showed more clonal expansion and lower generation probabilities than non-associated chains that were equally common. A group of highly shared sequence variants was considered likely to be a technical artifact of the sequencing pipeline. In an earlier analysis of several hundred of the donors, most TCR beta V segments were observed in productive rearrangements about 90% or about 30% of the time, broadly matching IMGT annotations. A later genetic analysis reported fewer N-insertions in productive TCRs among donors in an Asian-associated ancestry cluster than the approximately 700-donor mean. The cohort was sequenced for TCR beta chains only, and without alpha or paired-chain data the features that could be detected were limited. CMV serostatus was the only immune exposure information available for the cohort. HLA typing was unavailable for some donors at each locus, so association tests used only the typed subset. Roughly uniform sequencing depth across donors was assumed in presence/absence analyses, although this assumption may not hold. Several of the top co-occurrence clusters appeared to be linked to parvovirus B19, influenza, CMV and Epstein-Barr virus, according to a later analysis. Assigning TCR associations to individual alleles was difficult when HLA alleles, especially DR and DQ, strongly co-occurred.

The CDR3 numbers 16 residues from cysteine through phenylalanine. The only DNA kept is the CDR3, 48 bases in frame from the first base. The germline V gene gives CDR1 as MNHNS and CDR2 as SASEGT. For this chain, trimming is 4 bases at the V end and 0 bases at the J end, and the number of junction bases without a gene match is 9. Sequenced input: PBMCs. This sequence was found in a man aged 50 to 60 in good health and CMV-seropositive. The chain was built from TRBV6-1 and TRBJ2-7; TRBD1 matches 7 bases in the middle. CDR3 loop: CASSARDRASSYEQYF. The nucleotides are TGTGCCAGCAGTGCCCGCGACAGGGCCAGCTCCTACGAGCAGTACTTC.